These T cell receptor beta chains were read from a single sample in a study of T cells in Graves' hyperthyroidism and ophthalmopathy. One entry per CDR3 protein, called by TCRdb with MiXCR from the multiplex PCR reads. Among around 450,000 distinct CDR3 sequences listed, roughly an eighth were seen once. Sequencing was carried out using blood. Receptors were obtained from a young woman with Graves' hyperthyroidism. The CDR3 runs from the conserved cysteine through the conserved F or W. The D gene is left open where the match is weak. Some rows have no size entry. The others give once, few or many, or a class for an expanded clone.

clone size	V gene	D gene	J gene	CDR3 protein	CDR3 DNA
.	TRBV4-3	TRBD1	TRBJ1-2	CASSQEWEGAYGYTF	TGCGCCAGCAGCCAAGAGTGGGAGGGGGCCTATGGCTACACCTTC
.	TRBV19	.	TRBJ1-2	CASQGPNYGYTF	TGTGCCAGTCAGGGACCCAACTATGGCTACACCTTC
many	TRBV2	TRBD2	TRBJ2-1	CASSGLPSGRAHEQFF	TGTGCCAGCAGTGGGCTACCTAGCGGGAGGGCCCATGAGCAGTTCTTC
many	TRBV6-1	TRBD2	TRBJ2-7	CASSTRKTSGKIGSYEQYF	TGTGCCAGCAGTACTAGAAAGACTAGCGGGAAGATAGGGTCCTACGAGCAGTACTTC
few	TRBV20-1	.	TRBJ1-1	CSARDQLGTEAFF	TGCAGTGCTAGGGATCAACTGGGAACTGAAGCTTTCTTT
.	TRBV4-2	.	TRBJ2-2	CASSQPAQGSGELFF	TGTGCCAGCAGCCAACCCGCACAGGGAAGCGGGGAGCTGTTTTTT
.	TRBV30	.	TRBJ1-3	CAWSVEYTIYF	TGTGCCTGGAGTGTAGAGTACACCATATATTTT
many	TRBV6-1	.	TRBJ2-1	CASSVVAVGNEQFF	TGTGCCAGCAGTGTGGTAGCGGTCGGGAATGAGCAGTTCTTC
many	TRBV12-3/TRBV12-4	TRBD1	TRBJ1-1	CASTQGGTEAFF	TGTGCCAGCACACAGGGGGGGACTGAAGCTTTCTTT
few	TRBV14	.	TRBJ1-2	CASSQALTFGYGYTF	TGTGCCAGCAGCCAAGCTCTAACGTTTGGCTATGGCTACACCTTC
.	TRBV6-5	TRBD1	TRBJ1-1	CASSYWTGRNTEAFF	TGTGCCAGCAGTTACTGGACAGGGAGGAACACTGAAGCTTTCTTT
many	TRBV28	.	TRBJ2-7	CASSFTLSYEQYF	TGTGCCAGCAGTTTCACCCTCTCCTACGAGCAGTACTTC
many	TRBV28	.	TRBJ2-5	CASLGETQYF	TGTGCCAGTCTAGGAGAGACCCAGTACTTC
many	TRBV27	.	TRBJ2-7	CASSLSLAGPGYEQYF	TGTGCCAGCAGTTTATCCCTCGCGGGCCCGGGGTACGAGCAGTACTTC
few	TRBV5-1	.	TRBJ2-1	CASSLTPHEQFF	TGCGCCAGCAGCTTGACCCCTCATGAGCAGTTCTTC
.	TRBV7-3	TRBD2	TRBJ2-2	CASSLGLAGYTGELFF	TGTGCCAGCAGCTTAGGGTTAGCGGGTTACACCGGGGAGCTGTTTTTT